This TCR beta chain comes out of a study of T cell therapy after organ transplantation. In the study overall: Blood for the long-term post-therapy sample came 20 to 29 weeks after therapy. Study conclusions and caveats: Post-therapy CD8 clonality change correlated inversely with pretherapy clonality. Minimal repertoire change after therapy followed marked pretherapy expansions in nonresponders.

Per germline, CDR1 SGHRS and CDR2 YFSETQ. V was cut by 1 base and J by 1 base, with 8 bases left in between. This CDR3 spans 14 amino acids. Time point specified: 20-29 weeks after completion of therapy. This clone was counted a few times. No antigen is known for it. Here immunoSEQ multiplex PCR was the method, and the copy in TCRdb shows in-frame clones only, minus some. Here the sample spans about 20,000 clones, 84% being singletons. The clonotype comes from a human patient who had received a solid organ transplant and had CMV disease. Some T cells may be the graft donor's. Here the sequenced sample was CD8+ T cells from blood, taken after autologous CMV-specific T cell therapy. The chain uses TRBV5-1 and TRBJ1-1; no firm D call. The CDR3 coding sequence is TGCGCCAGCAGCTTGAATGGGGAGAACACTGAAGCTTTCTTT. It yields the protein CASSLNGENTEAFF. Drawing the rest from reference TRBV5-1 and TRBJ1-1, the complete variable domain is KAGVTQTPRYLIKTRGQQVTLSCSPISGHRSVSWYQQTPGQGLQFLFEYFSETQRNKGNFPGRFSGRQFSNSRSEMNVSTLELGDSALYLCASSLNGENTEAFFGQGTRLTVV.